Listed below are T cell receptor beta chains from one sample, sequenced in a study of regulatory T cells in long-lasting Graves disease. In TCRdb, the multiplex PCR reads were re-called with MiXCR into one record per CDR3 protein. Of 700,000 or so distinct CDR3 sequences in the sample, about 32% are singletons; the top ten hold under 55%. The specimen comprised peripheral blood mononuclear cells (PBMCs), sampled when the disease was refractory, from a patient treated with antithyroid drugs. Receptor source: a female donor with Graves disease. CDR3s include the opening cysteine and the closing phenylalanine or tryptophan. D genes are given only for firm matches. Clone size, where shown, is once, few, many, or a class for clones that have expanded.

cdr3_length	d_call	clone_size	v_call	j_call	cdr3_nt	cdr3_aa
17	TRBD2	NA	TRBV9	TRBJ2-3	TGTGCCAGCAGCGTAGAACGGGGGGGGAGCTTAACCGATACGCAGTATTTT	CASSVERGGSLTDTQYF
16	NA	NA	TRBV11-2	TRBJ2-7	TGTGCCAGCTCACTCTTTTCCGGGACAAGCCTCTACGAGCAGTACTTC	CASSLFSGTSLYEQYF
16	NA	few	TRBV20-1	TRBJ1-1	TGCAGTGCTCCGAACGAGGGTCGGGGGGCAGGCACTGAAGCTTTCTTT	CSAPNEGRGAGTEAFF
15	NA	NA	TRBV20-1	TRBJ2-4	TGCAGTGGGTCGCGGGACACAATAGCCAAAAACATTCAGTACTTC	CSGSRDTIAKNIQYF
16	TRBD1	once	TRBV19	TRBJ2-6	TGTGCCAGTAGTTGGACAGGGCGCTCTGGGGCCAACGTCCTGACTTTC	CASSWTGRSGANVLTF
17	TRBD1	few	TRBV28	TRBJ1-6	TGTGCCAGCAGTTACTCCACTACCGGGACAGGGGTTTCACCCCTCCACTTT	CASSYSTTGTGVSPLHF
14	TRBD2	NA	TRBV20-1	TRBJ2-3	TGCAGTGCTAGCCTAGCGGGAGTGACAGATACGCAGTATTTT	CSASLAGVTDTQYF
12	NA	NA	TRBV6-1	TRBJ2-2	TGTGCCAGCAGGGTCATGGCCGGGGAGCTGTTTTTT	CASRVMAGELFF
15	NA	NA	TRBV19	TRBJ2-7	TGTGCCAGTAGTAGCCGGGATCTCGGCTCCTACGAGCAGTACTTC	CASSSRDLGSYEQYF
13	NA	few	TRBV18	TRBJ1-6	TGTGCCAGCTCACAGGGACATAATTCACCCCTCCACTTT	CASSQGHNSPLHF
15	TRBD2	many	TRBV12-3/TRBV12-4	TRBJ2-5	TGTGCCAGCAGTTTTACTAGCGGGAGTCAAGAGACCCAGTACTTC	CASSFTSGSQETQYF
15	TRBD2	many	TRBV28	TRBJ2-7	TGTGCCAGCAGTCTCTCGGGACTAGCAGGTTACGAGCAGTACTTC	CASSLSGLAGYEQYF
15	NA	few	TRBV20-1	TRBJ2-7	TGCAGTGCTAGGTCCGGGACCCACCCCGGCGACGAGCAGTACTTC	CSARSGTHPGDEQYF
15	NA	NA	TRBV4-2	TRBJ1-1	TGTGCCAGCAGCCAAACCGGGACGTTGAACACTGAAGCTTTCTTT	CASSQTGTLNTEAFF
16	TRBD1	NA	TRBV9	TRBJ2-5	TGTGCCAGCAGCGCCGGGACAGGGACTTACCAAGAGACCCAGTACTTC	CASSAGTGTYQETQYF
17	NA	many	TRBV11-1	TRBJ1-2	TGTGCCAGCAGCTTAGGCCCAGCCTTGGGCGAAAACTATGGCTACACCTTC	CASSLGPALGENYGYTF
17	NA	NA	TRBV10-3	TRBJ1-5	TGTGCCATCAGTGAGGGCGACTCAGCCGATAGCAATCAGCCCCAGCATTTT	CAISEGDSADSNQPQHF
15	TRBD1	NA	TRBV4-1	TRBJ1-1	TGCGCCAGCAGCCAAGGGGACAGCTGGGACACTGAAGCTTTCTTT	CASSQGDSWDTEAFF
20	TRBD2	NA	TRBV6-1	TRBJ2-3	TGTGCCAGCAGCGTTGGGTCACCAGGAGGGACTAGCGGGAGGCGTGTGGGGCAGTATTTT	CASSVGSPGGTSGRRVGQYF
14	NA	once	TRBV5-1	TRBJ1-3	TGCGCCAGCAGCCGAGAGGGGGCTGGAAACACCATATATTTT	CASSREGAGNTIYF
12	NA	few	TRBV20-1	TRBJ2-5	TGCAGTGCTGGGGTGGGGCCAGAGACCCAGTACTTC	CSAGVGPETQYF
14	NA	NA	TRBV11-2	TRBJ1-3	TGTGCCAGCAGCTTCCGCCCCTCTGGAAACACCATATATTTT	CASSFRPSGNTIYF
15	NA	many	TRBV20-1	TRBJ1-5	TGCAGTGCTAGTATCGCAGGGGCAAGCAATCAGCCCCAGCATTTT	CSASIAGASNQPQHF
11	NA	NA	TRBV19	TRBJ1-2	TGTGCCAGTAGCGGACCCTATGGCTACACCTTC	CASSGPYGYTF
14	TRBD1	many	TRBV5-1	TRBJ1-2	TGTGCCAGCAGCTTAGACAGGGGAAACTATGGCTACACCTTC	CASSLDRGNYGYTF
13	NA	NA	TRBV20-1	TRBJ1-1	TGCAGTGCTAGAATTTGGGGGAACACTGAAGCTTTCTTT	CSARIWGNTEAFF
16	TRBD1	few	TRBV11-2	TRBJ1-6	TGTGCCAGCAGGCTCTCGGACAGGGGGCTTCGTTCACCCCTCCACTTT	CASRLSDRGLRSPLHF
14	NA	NA	TRBV6-1	TRBJ2-1	TGTGCCAGCATACACGACACCACCTACAATGAGCAGTTCTTC	CASIHDTTYNEQFF
16	NA	many	TRBV28	TRBJ1-5	TGTGCCAGCATCCTTCGGAGGGGTATGAGCAATCAGCCCCAGCATTTT	CASILRRGMSNQPQHF
11	NA	NA	TRBV29-1	TRBJ1-3	TGCAGCGTTGATGTTGGAAACACCATATATTTT	CSVDVGNTIYF
18	NA	few	TRBV19	TRBJ1-2	TGTGCCAGTAGTATTGCGCTATCATCCGGGACCCTTAACTATGGCTACACCTTC	CASSIALSSGTLNYGYTF
18	TRBD1	NA	TRBV5-1	TRBJ2-4	TGCGCCAGCAGCCCAAGGACAGGGGCGGATTTCGGCAAAAACATTCAGTACTTC	CASSPRTGADFGKNIQYF